This T cell receptor (beta chain) stems from a study of CXCR3-negative and CXCR3-positive naive CD8 T cells. Study conclusions and caveats: Naive CXCR3-positive cells had TRB CDR3s more hydrophobic than those of CXCR3-negative naive cells.

To note about this clonotype: Antigen: not known.

Carrying UMI labels, the TRB cDNA libraries were prepared through 5' RACE. Reanalyzing the 5' RACE reads, TCRdb keeps one entry per CDR3 protein, without DNA. The record lists about 98,000 distinct CDR3 sequences, of which the ten most abundant hold around 1%. This CDR3 contains 14 residues. The sequence was obtained from a human donor in good health. Some clones in this sample may be carry-over from other donors' samples. J is TRBJ2-3 and V is TRBV12-3 or TRBV12-4; TCRdb returns TRBD2, unconfirmable since there is no DNA. Input material: naive CXCR3+ CD8+ T cells from blood. Indicated subset: CD45RO-CCR7+CD27+CD95- naive CD8+ T cells expressing CXCR3 (TNR3+). CDR3 in amino acids: CASQPLRWGDTQYF.